This T cell receptor (beta chain) came from a study of T cell repertoires in cytomegalovirus infection. Whole-study context: It was the public TCR beta signatures that indicated both CMV infection and matching HLA type.

TCRdb used MiXCR to reprocess the reads, holding one entry per CDR3 protein. The sample gives 400,000 to 600,000 distinct CDR3 sequences, about 44% of which show up once; about 45% is in the top ten. The CDR3 has 16 amino acids. Germline V CDR1 and CDR2: MNHNY, SVGAGI (reference sequence). V dropped 7 bases and J dropped 4; count of bases not matched to a gene: 12. For this clonotype: Its specificity is not known.

This chain connects TRBV6-6 to TRBJ2-7; 11 bases match TRBD1. The TCR originated in a human donor in good health (CMV status not recorded). Some clones in this sample may be carry-over from other donors' samples. Sequenced material: cultured PBMCs, taken from culture after CMV antigen stimulation. Here the CDR3 reads CASTLSGGTGGYEQYF. The CDR3 nucleotides read TGTGCCAGCACGTTAAGTGGGGGGACAGGGGGATACGAGCAGTACTTC.